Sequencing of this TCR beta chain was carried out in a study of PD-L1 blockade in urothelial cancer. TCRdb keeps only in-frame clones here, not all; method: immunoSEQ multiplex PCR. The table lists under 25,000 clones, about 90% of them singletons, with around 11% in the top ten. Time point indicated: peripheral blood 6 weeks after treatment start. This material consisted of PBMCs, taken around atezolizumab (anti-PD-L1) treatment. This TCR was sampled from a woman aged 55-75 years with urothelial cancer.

The CDR3 here is CASSDGGFVNEQFF. In nucleotides, the CDR3 is TGTGCCAGCAGTGACGGGGGGTTCGTAAATGAGCAGTTCTTC. This chain joins TRBV25-1 and TRBJ2-1; 7 bases agree with TRBD2. The CDR3 runs 14 residues. Germline V CDR1 and CDR2: MGHDK, SYGVNS. V shed 3 bases and J 7 bases; nucleotides not matched to a gene: 6.